The 4 T cell receptor beta chains listed next were all sequenced from one sample in a study of cytomegalovirus exposure and HLA in healthy donors. Vbeta (60) and Jbeta (13) primers were used in the PCR. The method was immunoSEQ multiplex PCR; TCRdb's version includes in-frame clones alone and lacks a portion of them. The table gives more than 200,000 clones; the top ten clones make up approximately 0.98% of it. The sample taken for sequencing was PBMCs. Receptor source: a young woman in good health and CMV-seropositive.

This sequence joins TRBV4-3 and TRBJ2-5, with TRBD2 matching 16 bases. The DNA matches TRBJ2-7 better at its end, which makes the J call doubtful. The CDR3 runs to 19 residues. CDR1 and CDR2 from the germline V gene are LGHNA and YSLEER. This CDR3 is CASSQEGLAGGHGRHEQYF. The DNA for the CDR3 is TGCGCCAGCAGCCAAGAGGGACTAGCGGGAGGGCATGGCCGCCACGAGCAGTACTTC.

V is TRBV7-2 and J is TRBJ1-1; D is undetermined. Germline V gives CDR1 SGHTA, CDR2 FQGNSA. This CDR3 contains 14 residues. V was cut by 3 bases and J by 0 bases, with 8 bases left in between. CDR3 amino acids: CASSLAGMNTEAFF. The CDR3 DNA reads as TGTGCCAGCAGCTTGGCAGGCATGAACACTGAAGCTTTCTTT.

CDR3 amino acids: CASSTTGGDQPQHF. The CDR3 DNA sequence: TGTGCCAGCAGCACCACCGGGGGGGATCAGCCCCAGCATTTT. This chain joins TRBV7-9 and TRBJ1-5; a possible D gene is TRBD1 (5 bases). The CDR3 totals 14 residues. With 5 bases removed from V and 5 bases from J, the gap between germline ends came to 13 bases. Germline assignment: CDR1 SEHNR and CDR2 FQNEAQ (reference sequence).

As concerns this clone: The sample contains more than one DNA sequence encoding this CDR3. This chain connects TRBV11-3 to TRBJ2-1, with 9 bases that match TRBD2. The CDR3 consists of 15 residues. The V and J ends lost 2 bases and 4 bases, in that order; junction bases with no gene match: 3. Per germline, CDR1 SGHNT and CDR2 YENEEA. The CDR3 region has the DNA TGTGCCAGCAGCTTAAGGGCGGGAGGGTACAATGAGCAGTTCTTC. Its translation: CASSLRAGGYNEQFF.